The T cell receptor beta chain under discussion was sequenced for a study of cytomegalovirus exposure and HLA in healthy donors. Study-level points and caveats: The investigators catalogued 164 TCR beta chains as cytomegalovirus-associated. TCR beta V- and J-gene trimming, according to a later analysis, was linked to a missense DCLRE1C variant. In a later analysis, HLA-C alleles had the fewest associated TCRs, DRB1 alleles the most.

The CDR3 has 13 amino acids. V was trimmed by 6 bases and J by 7 bases, leaving 15 bases between them. Germline assignment: CDR1 SNHLY and CDR2 FYNNEI. Only a few counts were recorded for this clone. What it recognizes is unknown. A multiplex PCR was run with 60 Vbeta primers and 13 Jbeta primers. This table comes from immunoSEQ multiplex PCR, and its TCRdb copy is limited to in-frame clones, with some not included. This table has tens of thousands of clones, 55% to 75% appearing once. This sequence joins TRBV2 and TRBJ1-2; no clear D. The sequence came from a woman aged 25 to 39 in good health and CMV-seronegative. The sample taken for sequencing was PBMCs. The CDR3 sequence is CASSAIEGGGYTF. The CDR3 DNA reads TGTGCCAGCAGCGCCATTGAGGGTGGTGGCTACACCTTC.